Included here is one TCR beta chain sequence, with context. Germline V lookup: CDR1 LNHDA, CDR2 SQIVND (reference sequence). The CDR3 covers 18 residues. The ends were cut back, 3 bases at V and 1 base at J, with 19 bases in the middle. Primers included in the PCR were 60 Vbeta and 13 Jbeta primers. TCRdb's copy holds only in-frame clones and misses some; the assay was immunoSEQ multiplex PCR. In the table there are over 70,000 clones, roughly 67% of which are singletons. The source of the sample is a study of cytomegalovirus exposure and HLA in healthy donors. Specimen: PBMCs. The J gene is TRBJ1-5, the V gene TRBV19, with D maybe TRBD1 (6 bases). This TCR was sampled from a woman aged 50 to 60 in good health and CMV-seropositive. The CDR3 bases are TGTGCCAGTAGTATCCTGGGACACTTAGAAATCAGCAATCAGCCCCAGCATTTT. Protein product: CASSILGHLEISNQPQHF. Variable domain in full (rest from reference TRBV19 and TRBJ1-5): DGGITQSPKYLFRKEGQNVTLSCEQNLNHDAMYWYRQDPGQGLRLIYYSQIVNDFQKGDIAEGYSVSREKKESFPLTVTSAQKNPTAFYLCASSILGHLEISNQPQHFGDGTRLSIL.